This entry describes one TCR beta chain. Only a few counts were recorded for this clone. The target of this receptor is not known. Base qualities are not provided; no much larger clone lies one nucleotide away. The data were taken from a study of CD8+ T cells in alopecia areata (dated by TCRdb to between 2018 and 2020). Study-level background: The treated patients, all with moderate-to-severe alopecia areata, were enrolled in an open-label pilot trial of oral tofacitinib given at 5 to 10 mg twice daily. Tofacitinib was given for 6 to 18 months, followed by 6 months of follow-up off drug to assess delayed response and recurrence. Biopsies were taken from tofacitinib-treated patients at baseline and again at 4 and 24 weeks into treatment, and several of those patients also had a later scalp biopsy. High-throughput TCRbeta sequencing was used to examine T cell clonal expansion in alopecia areata in both the C3H/HeJ mouse model and human patients. RNA was obtained with the PAXgene miRNA kit for fixed scalp, the miRNeasy kit for PBMCs, and the RNeasy kit for mouse skin. Scalp clonality was compared among normal scalp (n=4), patchy alopecia areata scalp (n=8), and alopecia totalis/universalis scalp (n=8). Disease severity in treated patients was measured with the SALT score, which quantifies the percentage of affected scalp surface area. immunoSEQ multiplex PCR using 35 Vbeta forward primers and 13 Jbeta reverse primers was used to amplify TCRbeta CDR3 regions. Human TCRbeta sequencing covered scalp tissue and sorted CD4+ and CD8+ peripheral blood T cells from patchy and totalis/universalis alopecia areata patients and healthy controls. What the study reported, not specific to this receptor: Shared TCR sequences between patients were less evident than in mice, which may be partly attributable to HLA diversity in the patient population. Because the treated cohort was small and had only one nonresponder, larger studies are needed to examine links between baseline CD8+ expansion and response. Compared with normal scalp, lesional scalp had higher clonality and more expanded CD8+ clones, particularly in alopecia totalis/universalis, a pattern that suggests antigenic drive. Scalp TCR repertoire analysis is complicated because resident alphabeta T cells in normal human skin are also sequenced, whereas mouse skin is dominated by gammadelta T cells. With tofacitinib, both scalp clonality and the number of expanded CD8+ clones among the top 100 scalp clones went down significantly. Many expanded lesional clones persisted in scalp and blood during tofacitinib treatment, which may partly explain relapse after stopping treatment.

Libraries came from the immunoSEQ multiplex PCR assay. For TCR sequencing, RNA was extracted from every sample and reverse transcribed into cDNA to serve as template. SuperScript III was used to make first-strand cDNA, primed with a 2:1 mix of oligo-dT and random hexamers. A synthetic immune receptor repertoire was used to assess amplification bias, and residual bias was removed computationally. Per the original workflow: After raw reads were preprocessed to remove errors, the CDR3 was defined following IMGT conventions as running from the conserved cysteine to phenylalanine. To get clonality, Shannon entropy was normalized by log2 of the number of productive unique TCRs and the result was subtracted from 1. CD4 or CD8 identity of scalp clones was inferred by cross-referencing scalp TCRbeta sequences with sorted blood CD4 and CD8 repertoires. Imported from immuneACCESS, the table was reduced by TCRdb to in-frame sequences with V and J called. These copies leave out some clones; in studies compared against another copy, an unresolved V gene accounts for under half, and the cause of the remainder is not known. Clone size and the V and J calls come from that table; the DNA yielded D and trimming. The table for this sample lists about 180,000 clones; roughly 60% of them were counted only once. The ten largest make up 16% of the sample.

The sample's treatment or condition, from its label and the paper: oral pan-JAK inhibitor, 5-10 mg twice daily. Lesional scalp punch biopsies and peripheral blood were obtained from alopecia areata patients. PBMCs were isolated by density centrifugation and stained for CD3, CD4 and CD8, after which CD4+ and CD8+ T cells were sorted on a FACSAria. V is cut by 2 bases and J by 2 bases, and the space between the germline ends is 8 bases. CDR1 and CDR2 are drawn from the germline V gene: SQVTM, ANQGSEA. The CDR3 starts with the cysteine, ends with the phenylalanine, and has 13 residues. The DNA shown is the 39-base CDR3, in frame from base 1.

The TCR comes from a human donor with alopecia areata. This sample comprised CD4+ T cells sorted from blood, obtained between weeks 55 and 65, from a patient treated with tofacitinib. The rearranged chain carries TRBV29-1 and TRBJ2-3; no D segment can be confidently identified. The DNA is TGCAGCGTTGAACGGGCGTCCACAGATACGCAGTATTTT. The translation is CSVERASTDTQYF.